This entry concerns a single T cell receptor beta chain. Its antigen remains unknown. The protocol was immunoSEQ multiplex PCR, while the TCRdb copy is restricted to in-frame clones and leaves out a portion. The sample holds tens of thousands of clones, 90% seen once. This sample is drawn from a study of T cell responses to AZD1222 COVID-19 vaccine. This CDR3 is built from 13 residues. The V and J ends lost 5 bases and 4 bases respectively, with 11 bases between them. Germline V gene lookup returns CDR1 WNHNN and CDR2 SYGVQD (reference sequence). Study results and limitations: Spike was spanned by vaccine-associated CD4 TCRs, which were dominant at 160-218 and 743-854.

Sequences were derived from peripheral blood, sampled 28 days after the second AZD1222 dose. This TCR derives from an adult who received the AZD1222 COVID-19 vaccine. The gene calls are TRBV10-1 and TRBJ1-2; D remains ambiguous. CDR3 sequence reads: CASSPVGSYGYTF. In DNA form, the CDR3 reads TGCGCCAGCAGTCCTGTTGGTAGCTATGGCTACACCTTC.